One sample yielded the 26 T cell receptor beta chains listed below, sequenced in a study of radiotherapy plus CTLA-4 blockade in lung cancer. Method: immunoSEQ multiplex PCR; TCRdb's copy keeps in-frame clones and lacks some. This sample has 75,000 or so clones, with roughly 75% found just once. The material sequenced was peripheral blood, taken from a patient treated with radiotherapy plus ipilimumab. The receptors derive from a human donor with non-small cell lung cancer who had a complete response to radiotherapy plus ipilimumab.

The chain couples TRBV11-3 to TRBJ2-3, with 13 bases identical to TRBD2. The germline V gene has CDR1 SGHNT and CDR2 YENEEA. The length of the CDR3 is 17 residues. Germline trimming cut 5 bases from V and 0 bases from J; bases unmatched to any gene: 5. This chain's CDR3 is CASSTQGLAGSTDTQYF. The CDR3 DNA follows: TGTGCCAGCAGCACCCAGGGACTAGCGGGGAGCACAGATACGCAGTATTTT.

In its sample, this clone was seen once. The CDR3 nucleotides are TGTGCCAGCAGCTTTCTTAGCGGGCGGTACCAAGAGACCCAGTACTTC. Translation gives CASSFLSGRYQETQYF. The chain combines TRBV7-2 with TRBJ2-5; TRBD2 agrees at 7 bases. Losses at the gene ends were 3 bases for V and 0 bases for J; bases not matched to a gene: 7. In germline, CDR1 is SGHTA, CDR2 FQGNSA. The CDR3 loop spans 16 amino acids.

The J gene is TRBJ1-1, the V gene TRBV19; maybe TRBD1 (5 bases). Germline CDR1 is LNHDA and CDR2 is SQIVND (reference sequence). The V gene lost 6 bases and the J gene lost 0 bases, with 14 bases spanning the gap. CDR3 size: 15 residues. The CDR3 spells CASRWGSGMNTEAFF. The CDR3 nucleotides read TGTGCCAGTAGGTGGGGGTCAGGGATGAACACTGAAGCTTTCTTT.

V and J are TRBV15 and TRBJ1-5, with 8 positions matching TRBD1. With V trimmed by 1 base and J by 6 bases, 5 bases remained unmatched. This CDR3 has 15 amino acids. Germline V gives CDR1 LNHNV, CDR2 YYDKDF (reference sequence). CDR3: CATSRGGQGIQPQHF. In DNA form, the CDR3 reads TGTGCCACCAGCAGAGGAGGACAGGGCATTCAGCCCCAGCATTTT.

J is TRBJ2-1 and V is TRBV28; TRBD2 agrees at 13 bases. Per the germline V gene, CDR1 is MDHEN and CDR2 is SYDVKM. The CDR3 runs to 15 residues. V dropped 3 bases and J dropped 8; count of bases not matched to a gene: 4. The CDR3 protein is CASSFRGLAGYEQFF. CDR3 coding DNA: TGTGCCAGCAGTTTCCGGGGACTAGCGGGGTATGAGCAGTTCTTC. Supplemented by reference TRBV28 and TRBJ2-1, the full variable domain reads DVKVTQSSRYLVKRTGEKVFLECVQDMDHENMFWYRQDPGLGLRLIYFSYDVKMKEKGDIPEGYSVSREKKERFSLILESASTNQTSMYLCASSFRGLAGYEQFFGPGTRLTVL.

This clone turned up a few times. The chain recombines TRBV5-8 with TRBJ1-5; TRBD1 agrees at 8 bases. CDR1 and CDR2 from the germline V gene are SGHTS and YDEGEE. V was pared by 4 bases and J by 0 bases, with 6 bases of the junction left unmatched. The CDR3 is made up of 16 amino acids. CDR3 loop: CASSLETGDSNQPQHF. CDR3 sequence (DNA): TGTGCCAGCAGCCTGGAGACAGGGGATAGCAATCAGCCCCAGCATTTT. Using reference TRBV5-8 and TRBJ1-5 for the parts outside the CDR3, the full variable domain is EAGVTQSPTHLIKTRGQQATLRCSPISGHTSVYWYQQALGLGLQFLLWYDEGEERNRGNFPPRFSGRQFPNYSSELNVNALELEDSALYLCASSLETGDSNQPQHFGDGTRLSIL.

This chain connects TRBV27 to TRBJ1-2; D is possibly TRBD1 (6 bases). The ends were cut back, 5 bases at V and 4 bases at J, with 20 bases in the middle. The CDR3 totals 16 residues. CDR1 and CDR2 (germline): MNHEY, SMNVEV (reference sequence). CDR3 sequence reads: CASSPQGRGFSYGYTF. The CDR3, as DNA: TGTGCCAGCAGTCCCCAGGGCAGGGGTTTTTCCTATGGCTACACCTTC.

The genes are TRBV2 and TRBJ2-5; no firm D call. Per germline, CDR1 SNHLY and CDR2 FYNNEI. The CDR3 has 13 residues. Trimming cost V 6 bases and J 5 bases, with 13 bases left between them. CDR3 protein: CASSPPSGETQYF. The CDR3 bases are TGTGCCAGCAGCCCACCCAGTGGGGAGACCCAGTACTTC. Combining the CDR3 with reference TRBV2 and TRBJ2-5 gives the whole variable domain EPEVTQTPSHQVTQMGQEVILRCVPISNHLYFYWYRQILGQKVEFLVSFYNNEISEKSEIFDDQFSVERPDGSNFTLKIRSTKLEDSAMYFCASSPPSGETQYFGPGTRLLVL.

The genes are TRBV15 and TRBJ2-6, with 8 bases lining up with TRBD1. CDR3 length: 18 residues. Germline V gives CDR1 LNHNV, CDR2 YYDKDF (reference sequence). Trimming took 5 bases from V and 2 from J; bases not matched to a gene: 11. CDR3 sequence reads: CATSWRTGLFAGANVLTF. CDR3 bases: TGTGCCACCAGCTGGAGGACAGGGCTTTTCGCTGGGGCCAACGTCCTGACTTTC.

The chain couples TRBV6-5 to TRBJ2-7, with 7 bases matching TRBD1. The V and J ends lost 5 bases and 4 bases, in that order; junction bases with no gene match: 5. This CDR3 region has 13 residues. Germline lookup yields CDR1 MNHEY and CDR2 SVGAGI. CDR3 DNA sequence: TGTGCCAGCAGTCGGGACAGCGCTTACGAGCAGTACTTC. Protein sequence: CASSRDSAYEQYF.

The chain combines TRBV19 with TRBJ1-2; D perhaps matches TRBD1 (6 bases). Trimming shortened V by 6 bases and J by 1 base, and 12 bases separated the two germline ends. This CDR3 has 14 amino acids. Per germline, CDR1 LNHDA and CDR2 SQIVND (reference sequence). The CDR3 here is CASRQGRDNYGYTF. The CDR3 DNA reads TGTGCCAGTAGGCAGGGGAGGGATAACTATGGCTACACCTTC.

This clone was seen a few times. The chain joins TRBV7-6 to TRBJ1-2; D is undetermined. CDR3 length: 14 amino acids. Germline-derived CDR1 and CDR2 are SGHVS and FNYEAQ. V lost 5 bases to trimming and J lost 7 bases, with 17 bases between them. The CDR3 region has the DNA TGTGCCAGCAGCCACCGTCGGGAGAAAGGTGGCTACACCTTC. It codes for CASSHRREKGGYTF.

The DNA for the CDR3 is TGTGCCAGCAGGGACAGGGAGGCTGGAAACACCATATATTTT. It yields the protein CASRDREAGNTIYF. J is TRBJ1-3 and V is TRBV6-1, with 8 nucleotides matching TRBD1. The CDR3 is made up of 14 amino acids. Trimming removed 6 bases from V and 2 bases from J; junction bases left unmatched: 3. Germline assignment: CDR1 MNHNS and CDR2 SASEGT.

V and J are TRBV4-3 and TRBJ2-5; D unclear. CDR1 and CDR2 from the germline V gene are LGHNA and YSLEER. V lost 2 bases to trimming and J lost 4 bases, with 11 bases between them. The CDR3 covers 14 residues. The CDR3: CASSQTISGETQYF. The CDR3 nucleotides read TGCGCCAGCAGCCAAACAATCTCAGGAGAGACCCAGTACTTC.

The chain uses TRBV6-5 and TRBJ1-2; D unresolved. CDR1 is MNHEY and CDR2 is SVGAGI in the germline V gene. The CDR3 runs 16 residues. Trimming removed 0 bases from V and 4 bases from J, with 15 bases in between. CDR3 loop: CASSYSRSRQSYGYTF. CDR3 DNA sequence: TGTGCCAGCAGTTACTCGAGGTCCCGGCAAAGCTATGGCTACACCTTC.

This clone is termed medium-sized. The chain links TRBV2 to TRBJ2-2; TRBD1 aligns across 9 bases. V shed 10 bases and J 7 bases; nucleotides not matched to a gene: 7. Germline CDR1 reads SNHLY; CDR2 reads FYNNEI. The CDR3 is 13 residues long. CDR3 loop: CAIIDRGNGELFF. CDR3 in DNA: TGTGCCATCATAGACAGGGGGAACGGGGAGCTGTTTTTT.

The chain couples TRBV9 to TRBJ2-4, with TRBD2 matching 15 bases. J was trimmed by 0 bases and V by 2 bases; bases with no gene match: 9. Germline CDR1 reads SGDLS; CDR2 reads YYNGEE. This CDR3 spans 20 amino acids. CDR3 residues: CASSVESGLAGGLAKNIQYF. The CDR3 DNA is TGTGCCAGCAGCGTCGAATCCGGACTAGCGGGGGGGTTAGCCAAAAACATTCAGTACTTC.

The V call is TRBV7-9, the J call TRBJ1-2, with D perhaps TRBD1 (6 bases). Trimming left V 5 bases short and J 4 bases short, with 14 bases between. The CDR3 runs 14 residues. Germline CDR1 SEHNR, CDR2 FQNEAQ (reference sequence). CDR3 sequence: CASSARTGIYGYTF. CDR3 in DNA: TGTGCCAGCAGCGCTCGCACAGGGATCTATGGCTACACCTTC.

V usage is TRBV27 and J usage is TRBJ1-1, with D possibly matching TRBD1 (5 bases). Trimming cost V 6 bases and J 9 bases, with 20 bases left between them. The CDR3 covers 14 residues. Germline V gene sequence: CDR1 MNHEY, CDR2 SMNVEV (reference sequence). The CDR3 region is CASSPSPAGSKAFF. CDR3 DNA: TGTGCCAGCAGCCCCTCCCCGGCAGGGTCCAAAGCTTTCTTT.

This chain connects TRBV4-3 to TRBJ1-1; 10 nucleotides match TRBD1. The CDR3 has 18 amino acids. V lost 0 bases, J lost 4 bases, and 11 bases stayed unmatched. From germline, CDR1 is LGHNA and CDR2 YSLEER. In nucleotides, the CDR3 is TGCGCCAGCAGCCAAGATCTATCCCCCGGGACAGGGGTCACTGAAGCTTTCTTT. Its translation: CASSQDLSPGTGVTEAFF.

CDR3 sequence: CASRGTGSSVRSTGANVLTF. CDR3 nucleotides: TGTGCCAGCAGGGGGACAGGCAGCTCGGTCAGGAGCACTGGGGCCAACGTCCTGACTTTC. This chain uses TRBV2 with TRBJ2-6, with 8 bases that match TRBD1. CDR3 length equals 20 residues. From germline, CDR1 is SNHLY and CDR2 FYNNEI. The V gene end was trimmed by 6 bases and the J gene end by 2 bases; junction bases not matched to a gene: 18.

J is TRBJ2-1 and V is TRBV19; D may match TRBD1 or TRBD2 (5 bases each). CDR3 length: 16 amino acids. Germline V gives CDR1 LNHDA, CDR2 SQIVND (reference sequence). The V gene lost 3 bases and the J gene lost 5 bases, with 17 bases spanning the gap. CDR3 sequence reads: CASSMWVGTTNNEQFF. The CDR3 DNA is TGTGCCAGTAGTATGTGGGTAGGGACCACTAACAATGAGCAGTTCTTC. The variable domain in full, completed from reference TRBV19 and TRBJ2-1, reads DGGITQSPKYLFRKEGQNVTLSCEQNLNHDAMYWYRQDPGQGLRLIYYSQIVNDFQKGDIAEGYSVSREKKESFPLTVTSAQKNPTAFYLCASSMWVGTTNNEQFFGPGTRLTVL.

The chain joins TRBV7-2 to TRBJ2-2; no clear D. CDR3 size: 15 residues. Germline-derived CDR1 and CDR2 are SGHTA and FQGNSA. The V end lost 5 bases, the J end lost 3 bases, and 13 bases lay between the germline ends. In DNA, the CDR3 is TGTGCCAGCAGCCCAAGCAACCTCTACACCGGGGAGCTGTTTTTT. It yields the protein CASSPSNLYTGELFF.

This clone was seen more than once but under ten times. The CDR3: CASEAGTGYTF. CDR3 nucleotide sequence: TGTGCCAGCGAGGCGGGGACTGGCTACACCTTC. V is TRBV6-6 and J is TRBJ1-2; tentatively, D is TRBD1 (5 bases). V was clipped by 8 bases and J by 7 bases, with 11 bases between them. This CDR3 is 11 amino acids long. Germline CDR1 is MNHNY and CDR2 is SVGAGI (reference sequence).

The genes are TRBV6-6 and TRBJ2-2; 11 bases agree with TRBD2. There are 16 residues in the CDR3. CDR1 MNHNY and CDR2 SVGAGI come from the germline V gene (reference sequence). V dropped 5 bases and J dropped 7; count of bases not matched to a gene: 9. CDR3 protein: CASSTSGSEKGGELFF. CDR3 DNA sequence: TGTGCCAGCAGTACTAGCGGGAGCGAAAAGGGCGGGGAGCTGTTTTTT.

This chain joins TRBV10-2 and TRBJ1-2; TRBD1 aligns across 7 bases. CDR1 and CDR2 (germline): WSHSY, SAAADI. Trimming cost V 7 bases and J 3 bases; bases outside gene matches: 5. This CDR3 contains 13 residues. CDR3 bases: TGCGCCAGCAATAGAGACAGGGACTATGGCTACACCTTC. Translation: CASNRDRDYGYTF.